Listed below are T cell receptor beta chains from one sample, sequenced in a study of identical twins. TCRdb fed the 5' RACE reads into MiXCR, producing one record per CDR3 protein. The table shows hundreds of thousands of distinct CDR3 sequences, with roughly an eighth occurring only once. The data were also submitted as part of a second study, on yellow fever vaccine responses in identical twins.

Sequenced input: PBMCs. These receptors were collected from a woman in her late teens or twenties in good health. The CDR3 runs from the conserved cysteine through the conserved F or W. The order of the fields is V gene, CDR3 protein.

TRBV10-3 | CAISESGGYVGSYNSPLHF
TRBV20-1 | CSAKDEAGVAETQYF
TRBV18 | CASSPRGLAGVMSGEQYF
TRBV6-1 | CASRPDWDRAGTEAFF
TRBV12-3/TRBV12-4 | CASSFSDGRTEAFF
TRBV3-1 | CASSLMGGAFGANVLTF
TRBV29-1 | CSVYRGSVNTEAFF
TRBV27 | CASSGDRLGTGELFF
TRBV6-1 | CASTPGLAGVGADTQYF
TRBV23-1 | CASRRWREVLGYNEQFF
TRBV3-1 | CASSKQAQAGSYNEQFF
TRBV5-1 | CASSLEGKSNQPQHF
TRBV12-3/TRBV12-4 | CASSPRRGESPLHF
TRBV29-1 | CSVEKFPGGEPGELFF
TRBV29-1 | CSVEDPVEQFF
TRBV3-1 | CASSLAGGLALEQYF
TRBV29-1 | CSVGQASFNEQFF
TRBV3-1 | CASTSRSVSDEQFF
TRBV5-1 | CASSLSPSSYNEQFF
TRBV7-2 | CASSLRAQGRSEQFF
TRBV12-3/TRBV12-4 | CASSFFGDGELFF
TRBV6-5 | CASSYSQGNEKLFF
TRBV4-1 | CASSQVGGDTQYF
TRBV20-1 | CSASPPRARGYEQYF
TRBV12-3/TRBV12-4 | CASSFGLGNTEAFF
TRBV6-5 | CASSSSIGYGYTF
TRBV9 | CASSVESGAEKLFF
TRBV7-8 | CASSLLRGPGQPQHF
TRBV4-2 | CASSQGSYASGVPSSYNEQFF
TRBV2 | CATPRGNEQFF
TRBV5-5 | CASSLGLSNNEQFF
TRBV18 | CASSPRSQADQPQHF
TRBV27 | CASNFIASPGELFF
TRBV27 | CASSKGLAGDSSYEQYF
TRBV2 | CASSDPAGEGTDTQYF
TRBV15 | CATSRDPTGINGELFF
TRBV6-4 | CASSDHSPGELFF
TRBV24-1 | CATSVTSVEQFF
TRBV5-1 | CASSFQPSGSSYNEQFF
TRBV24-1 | CATSDGQGGTEAFF
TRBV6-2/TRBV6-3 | CASTHTVGRIPYEQYF
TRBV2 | CASGGQENGNTIYF
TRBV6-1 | CASSEGTGQLVDTQYF
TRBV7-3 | CASSPQGSLYNEQFF
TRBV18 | CASSPLLVGSYNEQFF
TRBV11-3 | CASRSASSYGYTF
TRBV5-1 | CASSPAVGSCNEQFF
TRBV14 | CASTKEGQGNEQFF
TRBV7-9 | CASSPKRDQPQHF
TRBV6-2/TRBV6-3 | CASSPDSDETQYF
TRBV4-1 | CASSQGWDSSYNEQFF